The 7 T cell receptor beta chains reported below all come from one sample, sequenced in a study of T cell repertoires in cytomegalovirus infection. Using its own MiXCR run on the reads, TCRdb lists one record per CDR3 protein. Among around 210,000 distinct CDR3 sequences listed, approximately 7% were seen once. Material: PBMCs. These receptor sequences come from a human donor in good health (CMV status not recorded). Some clones in this sample may be carry-over from other donors' samples.

This clonotype was observed many times. The chain joins TRBV7-9 to TRBJ2-3; 7 nucleotides line up with TRBD1. Germline lookup yields CDR1 SEHNR and CDR2 FQNEAQ (reference sequence). The CDR3 consists of 18 residues. The junction had 12 bases not matched to a gene; V was cut back by 1 base and J by 2 bases. The CDR3 DNA sequence: TGTGCCAGCAGCTTAGACGATGGGCAGGGGGTTATCACAGATACGCAGTATTTT. This sequence encodes CASSLDDGQGVITDTQYF.

This clonotype came up many times. The chain uses TRBV11-1 and TRBJ1-1, with a possible D match to TRBD1 (6 bases). V lost 5 bases and J 5 bases, leaving 12 bases between the germline ends. This CDR3 comprises 13 residues. CDR1 is SGHAT and CDR2 is FQDESV in the germline V gene (reference sequence). CDR3 in DNA: TGTGCCAGCAGCGAACAGGGAGGTACTGAAGCTTTCTTT. Protein product: CASSEQGGTEAFF. The whole variable domain, filled in from reference TRBV11-1 and TRBJ1-1, reads EAEVAQSPRYKITEKSQAVAFWCDPISGHATLYWYRQILGQGPELLVQFQDESVVDDSQLPKDRFSAERLKGVDSTLKIQPAELGDSAMYLCASSEQGGTEAFFGQGTRLTVV.

V gene TRBV30 combines with J gene TRBJ2-3; D gene unclear. CDR1 GTSNPN and CDR2 SVGIG come from the germline V gene (reference sequence). This CDR3 is 11 amino acids long. V was cut by 2 bases and J by 3 bases, with 3 bases left in between. Written as DNA, the CDR3 is TGTGCCTGGAGTAGGACAGATACGCAGTATTTT. It specifies CAWSRTDTQYF.

In this sample, this clonotype turned up many times. The chain employs TRBV11-2 and TRBJ2-5; D remains ambiguous. V was cut by 3 bases and J by 3 bases, with 5 bases left in between. This CDR3 is 12 amino acids long. CDR1 and CDR2 (germline): SGHAT, FQNNGV. The CDR3 DNA follows: TGTGCCAGCAGCTTCGACGAAGAGACCCAGTACTTC. It codes for CASSFDEETQYF. The full variable domain, with the rest looked up from reference TRBV11-2 and TRBJ2-5, is EAGVAQSPRYKIIEKRQSVAFWCNPISGHATLYWYQQILGQGPKLLIQFQNNGVVDDSQLPKDRFSAERLKGVDSTLKIQPAKLEDSAVYLCASSFDEETQYFGPGTRLLVL.

This clonotype was found many times. V usage is TRBV5-1 and J usage is TRBJ2-5; the D gene could be TRBD1 or TRBD2 (6 bases each). Germline CDR1 reads SGHRS; CDR2 reads YFSETQ. Trimming removed 1 base from V and 5 bases from J, with 15 bases in between. The CDR3 is 15 amino acids. The CDR3 protein is CASSLSEGEVETQYF. Written as DNA, the CDR3 is TGCGCCAGCAGCTTGTCGGAGGGGGAGGTTGAGACCCAGTACTTC.

This clonotype appeared many times. The chain is built from TRBV20-1 and TRBJ1-2; D may be TRBD1 (5 bases). The CDR3 covers 12 residues. CDR1 DFQATT and CDR2 SNEGSKA come from the germline V gene (reference sequence). Trimming stripped 7 bases from V and 2 bases from J, with 11 bases between. CDR3 nucleotide sequence: TGCAGTGTTCTCCAGGGCAACTATGGCTACACCTTC. Its translation: CSVLQGNYGYTF.

J is TRBJ2-3 and V is TRBV2; D call uncertain. The V gene's germline CDR1 is SNHLY and CDR2 FYNNEI. The CDR3 covers 13 residues. V gave up 5 bases and J gave up 1 base, with 7 bases separating them. As DNA, the CDR3 is TGTGCCAGCAGTATAGACCGCACAGATACGCAGTATTTT. Protein sequence: CASSIDRTDTQYF.